Each of the 10 T cell receptor beta chains below was sequenced from the same sample in a study of cytomegalovirus exposure and HLA in healthy donors. The PCR was carried out with 60 Vbeta primers and 13 Jbeta primers. The table came from immunoSEQ multiplex PCR; TCRdb's copy has only in-frame clones and leaves some out. The sample includes fewer than 100,000 clones, about 80% of them seen just once. The sample consisted of PBMCs. The origin of the receptors is a man aged 35-49 years in good health and CMV-seronegative.

This sequence joins TRBV6-6 and TRBJ1-5, with 8 nucleotides matching TRBD1. The CDR3 spans 13 residues. The ends lost 6 bases at V and 5 bases at J; junction bases unmatched: 3. The germline gives CDR1 MNHNY, CDR2 SVGAGI (reference sequence). CDR3 in DNA: TGTGCCAGCAGGTCGGACAGGGATCAGCCCCAGCATTTT. It translates to CASRSDRDQPQHF.

V usage is TRBV25-1 and J usage is TRBJ2-5; 7 bases are shared with TRBD1. The CDR3 runs 14 residues. Germline CDR1 reads MGHDK; CDR2 reads SYGVNS. The V and J ends lost 6 bases and 5 bases, in that order; junction bases with no gene match: 9. As DNA, the CDR3 is TGTGCCAGCAGCGGTTGGGGACAGATGGAGACCCAGTACTTC. Encoded protein: CASSGWGQMETQYF.

Note on this clone: Within the sample, other DNA sequences also encode this same CDR3. The chain employs TRBV6-5 and TRBJ2-1, with D unclear. The CDR3 consists of 13 residues. CDR1 is MNHEY and CDR2 is SVGAGI in the germline V gene. Between the trimmed V and J ends, which lost 5 bases and 0 bases, there was a span of 5 bases. The CDR3 here is CASSTSSYNEQFF. CDR3 in DNA: TGTGCCAGCAGTACAAGCTCCTACAATGAGCAGTTCTTC.

The chain links TRBV4-3 to TRBJ2-2; D perhaps matches TRBD2 (5 bases). The CDR3 is 13 residues long. CDR1 and CDR2 from the germline V gene are LGHNA and YSLEER. V was trimmed by 0 bases and J by 10 bases, leaving 9 bases between them. CDR3 in amino acids: CASSQETREELFF. CDR3 DNA sequence: TGCGCCAGCAGCCAAGAAACCCGGGAGGAGCTGTTTTTT.

CDR3 DNA sequence: TGTGCCAGCAGGCCCGAAGAAGGGGGTAAAATAGAGACCCAGTACTTC. This translates into CASRPEEGGKIETQYF. V usage is TRBV27 and J usage is TRBJ2-5; D is possibly TRBD1 (6 bases). Trimming pared 6 bases from V and 4 bases from J, leaving 21 bases between. The CDR3 totals 16 residues. Germline lookup yields CDR1 MNHEY and CDR2 SMNVEV (reference sequence).

The chain combines TRBV10-1 with TRBJ1-1; 9 positions match TRBD1. The germline CDR1 and CDR2 sequences are WNHNN and SYGVQD (reference sequence). Trimming removed 4 bases from V and 3 bases from J; junction bases left unmatched: 6. The CDR3 is made up of 15 amino acids. CDR3 amino acids: CASSVGQGWDTEAFF. In DNA form, the CDR3 reads TGCGCCAGCAGTGTCGGACAGGGGTGGGACACTGAAGCTTTCTTT.

CDR3 in amino acids: CASSQGFDEQFF. The DNA for the CDR3 is TGTGCCAGCAGTCAGGGGTTTGATGAGCAGTTCTTC. The rearrangement links TRBV6-5 to TRBJ2-1; D perhaps matches TRBD1 (6 bases). This CDR3 comprises 12 residues. Germline CDR1 reads MNHEY; CDR2 reads SVGAGI. V was pared by 5 bases and J by 8 bases, with 10 bases between.

Only a few counts were recorded for this clone. The V call is TRBV6-1, the J call TRBJ2-7, with D maybe TRBD2 (7 bases). Trimming stripped 6 bases from V and 7 bases from J, with 13 bases between. Germline-derived CDR1 and CDR2 are MNHNS and SASEGT. The CDR3 is 12 residues long. The CDR3 DNA reads as TGTGCCAGCAGGCCGGGGAGGGGGGAGCAGTACTTC. Its protein product is CASRPGRGEQYF.

J is TRBJ2-7 and V is TRBV5-6, with TRBD2 identical over 11 bases. The CDR3 spans 15 residues. Germline V gives CDR1 SGHDT, CDR2 YYEEEE. J was trimmed by 7 bases and V by 3 bases; bases with no gene match: 9. In DNA form, the CDR3 reads TGTGCCAGCAGCTCGCCACTAGCGGGAGAAATAGAGCAGTACTTC. This codes for CASSSPLAGEIEQYF.

V and J are TRBV6-5 and TRBJ1-2; 8 bases are shared with TRBD1. The V segment lost 5 bases and the J segment 2 bases; nucleotides outside the gene matches: 7. Germline CDR1 and CDR2: MNHEY and SVGAGI. This CDR3 is 15 amino acids long. The CDR3 reads CASSQTGGGNYGYTF. CDR3 bases: TGTGCCAGCAGTCAAACAGGGGGTGGAAACTATGGCTACACCTTC.